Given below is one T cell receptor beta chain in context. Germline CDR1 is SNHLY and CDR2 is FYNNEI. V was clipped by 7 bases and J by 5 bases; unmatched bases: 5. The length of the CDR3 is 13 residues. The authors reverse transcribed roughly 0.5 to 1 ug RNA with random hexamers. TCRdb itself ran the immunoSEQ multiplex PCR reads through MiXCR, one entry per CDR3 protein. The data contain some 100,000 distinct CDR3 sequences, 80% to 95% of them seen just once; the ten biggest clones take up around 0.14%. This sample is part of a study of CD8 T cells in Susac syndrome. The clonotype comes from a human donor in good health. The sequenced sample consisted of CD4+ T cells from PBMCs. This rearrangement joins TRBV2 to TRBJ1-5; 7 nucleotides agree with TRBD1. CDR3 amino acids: CASTPGGYQPQHF. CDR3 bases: TGTGCCAGCACCCCAGGGGGTTATCAGCCCCAGCATTTT. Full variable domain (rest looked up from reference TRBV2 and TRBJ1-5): EPEVTQTPSHQVTQMGQEVILRCVPISNHLYFYWYRQILGQKVEFLVSFYNNEISEKSEIFDDQFSVERPDGSNFTLKIRSTKLEDSAMYFCASTPGGYQPQHFGDGTRLSIL.